The rows below give T cell receptor beta chains drawn from one sample of a study of CD8+ T cells in alopecia areata. Here immunoSEQ multiplex PCR was the method, and the copy in TCRdb shows in-frame clones only, minus some. The sample has almost 250,000 clones, roughly two thirds seen once. Sequencing used CD4+ T cells sorted from blood, obtained at week 0. These receptors originate from a human donor with alopecia areata. Each CDR3 is given with its conserved first and last residue. The D gene is left open where the match is weak. Where a row states a size, it is once, few, many or the class of an expanded clone; other rows omit it.

cdr3_aa cdr3_nt j_call v_call d_call cdr3_length clone_size
CSVEDAGTYEQYF TGCAGCGTTGAAGATGCAGGCACCTACGAGCAGTACTTC TRBJ2-7 TRBV29-1 NA 13 NA
CASSYETPPGSPLHF TGTGCCAGCAGCTACGAGACACCGCCTGGTTCACCCCTCCACTTT TRBJ1-6 TRBV14 NA 15 NA
CASSFPVRETQYF TGTGCCAGCAGCTTCCCCGTCAGGGAGACCCAGTACTTC TRBJ2-5 TRBV7-9 NA 13 few
CSVKTPQETQYF TGCAGCGTTAAGACCCCACAAGAGACCCAGTACTTC TRBJ2-5 TRBV29-1 NA 12 NA
CSATWFGNTEAFF TGCAGTGCTACATGGTTTGGGAACACTGAAGCTTTCTTT TRBJ1-1 TRBV29-1 NA 13 NA
CASSLDGTDTQYF TGCGCCAGCAGCTTGGACGGCACAGATACGCAGTATTTT TRBJ2-3 TRBV5-1 NA 13 NA
CASSGQAYGYTF TGTGCCAGCAGCGGACAGGCCTATGGCTACACCTTC TRBJ1-2 TRBV7-3 TRBD1 12 NA
CASSLRLAGHNEQFF TGTGCCAGCAGCTTAAGGTTAGCGGGGCACAATGAGCAGTTCTTC TRBJ2-1 TRBV7-3 TRBD2 15 few
CASSLGLGQPQHF TGCGCCAGCAGCTTGGGTCTGGGTCAGCCCCAGCATTTT TRBJ1-5 TRBV5-1 NA 13 NA
CASSIRDNTDTQYF TGTGCCAGCAGCATCCGGGACAACACAGATACGCAGTATTTT TRBJ2-3 TRBV7-6 NA 14 NA
CASSYRGYQETQYF TGTGCCAGCAGTTACAGGGGTTACCAAGAGACCCAGTACTTC TRBJ2-5 TRBV6-5 NA 14 NA
CSVGVTETQYF TGCAGCGTTGGAGTTACGGAGACCCAGTACTTC TRBJ2-5 TRBV29-1 NA 11 NA
CAWSVRGAQPQHF TGTGCCTGGAGTGTACGGGGGGCTCAGCCCCAGCATTTT TRBJ1-5 TRBV30 NA 13 NA
CASSFGTYEQYF TGTGCCAGCAGCTTCGGGACTTACGAGCAGTACTTC TRBJ2-7 TRBV7-2 NA 12 NA
CASSLDPRENTEAFF TGTGCCAGCAGCTTGGACCCGAGGGAGAACACTGAAGCTTTCTTT TRBJ1-1 TRBV5-6 NA 15 few
CASSLGQQQSSYEQYF TGCGCCAGCAGCTTGGGGCAGCAGCAGAGCTCCTACGAGCAGTACTTC TRBJ2-7 TRBV5-1 NA 16 NA
CSASREGEAFF TGCAGTGCTTCCAGGGAGGGTGAAGCTTTCTTT TRBJ1-1 TRBV20-1 NA 11 NA
CSALGRHNEQFF TGCAGCGCCCTGGGACGACACAATGAGCAGTTCTTC TRBJ2-1 TRBV29-1 NA 12 NA
CASSPGGTQYF TGTGCCAGCAGCCCTGGCGGGACCCAGTACTTC TRBJ2-5 TRBV7-2 NA 11 NA
CASTTVSSDEQYF TGTGCCAGCACCACCGTCTCTTCCGACGAGCAGTACTTC TRBJ2-7 TRBV5-5 NA 13 few
CASSLGLAGHLQETQYF TGCGCCAGCAGCTTGGGACTAGCGGGGCACCTCCAAGAGACCCAGTACTTC TRBJ2-5 TRBV5-1 TRBD2 17 NA
CATSRASGELFF TGTGCCACCAGCAGAGCGAGCGGGGAGCTGTTTTTT TRBJ2-2 TRBV15 NA 12 NA
CASSPEPQRYEQYF TGTGCCAGCAGCCCAGAACCCCAGAGATACGAGCAGTACTTC TRBJ2-7 TRBV9 NA 14 NA
CASSLRAGWDGYTF TGCGCCAGCAGCCTGCGAGCTGGGTGGGATGGCTACACCTTC TRBJ1-2 TRBV5-1 NA 14 NA
CASGLVRAAQHF TGTGCTAGTGGTTTGGTACGGGCAGCCCAGCATTTT TRBJ1-5 TRBV12-5 NA 12 NA
CASSQGVTYGYTF TGTGCCAGCAGCCAAGGTGTTACCTATGGCTACACCTTC TRBJ1-2 TRBV14 NA 13 NA
CASSPPVGHPMNGYTF TGTGCCAGCTCACCACCGGTTGGACACCCGATGAATGGCTACACCTTC TRBJ1-2 TRBV18 NA 16 few
CASSFGRRYQETQYF TGTGCCAGCAGTTTTGGCAGGAGGTACCAAGAGACCCAGTACTTC TRBJ2-5 TRBV27 NA 15 NA
CASSLQLGAGELFF TGCGCCAGCAGCTTACAACTAGGAGCCGGGGAGCTGTTTTTT TRBJ2-2 TRBV5-1 NA 14 NA
CASSIGPQETQYF TGTGCCAGCAGCATCGGACCCCAAGAGACCCAGTACTTC TRBJ2-5 TRBV5-6 NA 13 NA
CASSARASGRYEQYF TGTGCCAGCAGTGCACGGGCCTCGGGGAGGTACGAGCAGTACTTC TRBJ2-7 TRBV9 NA 15 NA
CSVEDYQGYTF TGCAGCGTTGAAGATTATCAGGGCTACACCTTC TRBJ1-2 TRBV29-1 NA 11 NA
CSVQGSLVFF TGCAGCGTTCAGGGCTCCCTGGTTTTCTTT TRBJ1-1 TRBV29-1 NA 10 few
CSAISASFIQYF TGCAGCGCCATATCCGCCTCCTTTATTCAGTACTTC TRBJ2-4 TRBV29-1 NA 12 NA
CASSPAGTGGSDTQYF TGCGCCAGCAGCCCGGCCGGGACAGGGGGTTCAGATACGCAGTATTTT TRBJ2-3 TRBV5-1 TRBD1 16 NA
CASSQPSIPYNEQFF TGCGCCAGCAGCCAACCATCGATCCCGTACAATGAGCAGTTCTTC TRBJ2-1 TRBV4-1 NA 15 few
CASSQVRGANIQYF TGCGCCAGCAGCCAAGTTCGGGGGGCGAACATTCAGTACTTC TRBJ2-4 TRBV4-1 NA 14 NA
CASSYQEGGTDTQYF TGTGCCAGCAGCTACCAGGAGGGGGGCACAGATACGCAGTATTTT TRBJ2-3 TRBV7-2 NA 15 NA
CAWNLGAPGNTIYF TGTGCCTGGAATCTGGGGGCCCCTGGAAACACCATATATTTT TRBJ1-3 TRBV30 NA 14 NA
CAWSWDRGSGANVLTF TGTGCCTGGAGTTGGGACAGGGGTTCTGGGGCCAACGTCCTGACTTTC TRBJ2-6 TRBV30 TRBD1 16 once
CASSLSQGAKNIQYF TGCGCCAGCAGCTTGTCACAGGGAGCCAAAAACATTCAGTACTTC TRBJ2-4 TRBV5-1 NA 15 NA
CASSPSDEQYF TGTGCCAGCTCACCTTCCGACGAGCAGTACTTC TRBJ2-7 TRBV18 NA 11 NA
CASSVGPGQNTGELFF TGTGCCAGCAGCGTAGGTCCCGGACAGAACACCGGGGAGCTGTTTTTT TRBJ2-2 TRBV9 NA 16 few
CASRFYREEQYF TGTGCCAGCAGGTTCTACAGGGAGGAGCAGTACTTC TRBJ2-7 TRBV2 NA 12 NA
CASSLRGADEKLFF TGCGCCAGCAGCTTGCGGGGTGCGGACGAAAAACTGTTTTTT TRBJ1-4 TRBV5-1 NA 14 NA
CASSVGARQETQYF TGTGCCAGCAGCGTAGGGGCCAGGCAAGAGACCCAGTACTTC TRBJ2-5 TRBV9 NA 14 NA
CASSPLGGNYGYTF TGTGCCAGCAGTCCCTTAGGAGGTAACTATGGCTACACCTTC TRBJ1-2 TRBV27 NA 14 NA
CSVEEPPSGGADTQYF TGCAGCGTTGAAGAACCTCCTAGCGGGGGGGCAGATACGCAGTATTTT TRBJ2-3 TRBV29-1 TRBD2 16 once
CSVAARITEAFF TGCAGCGTTGCCGCCCGGATCACTGAAGCTTTCTTT TRBJ1-1 TRBV29-1 NA 12 NA
CASSLTVSTDTQYF TGCGCCAGCAGCTTGACGGTTAGCACAGATACGCAGTATTTT TRBJ2-3 TRBV5-1 NA 14 once
CASSQRTGGTDTQYF TGTGCCAGCAGCCAGAGGACAGGGGGAACAGATACGCAGTATTTT TRBJ2-3 TRBV14 TRBD1 15 few
CSVEDRQGNGYTF TGCAGCGTTGAAGATCGACAGGGCAATGGCTACACCTTC TRBJ1-2 TRBV29-1 TRBD1 13 NA
CASSLAGNSYEQYF TGTGCCAGCAGCTTGGCGGGGAACTCCTACGAGCAGTACTTC TRBJ2-7 TRBV7-9 NA 14 many
CAWSRDGTSNSPLHF TGTGCCTGGAGCCGGGACGGTACCTCTAATTCACCCCTCCACTTT TRBJ1-6 TRBV30 NA 15 few
CASRRWADTKNIQYF TGTGCCAGCAGAAGGTGGGCAGACACGAAAAACATTCAGTACTTC TRBJ2-4 TRBV27 NA 15 once
CVWTGANVLTF TGTGTCTGGACAGGGGCCAACGTCCTGACTTTC TRBJ2-6 TRBV30 NA 11 NA
CSVGWTRPETQYF TGCAGCGTGGGCTGGACTAGGCCAGAGACCCAGTACTTC TRBJ2-5 TRBV29-1 TRBD2 13 NA
CASSPRRGVRETPQYF TGTGCCAGCAGCCCGCGGCGGGGGGTCCGAGAGACGCCGCAGTATTTT TRBJ2-3 TRBV7-8 TRBD2 16 NA
CASSLAGDEKLFF TGTGCCAGCAGCTTAGCCGGGGATGAAAAACTGTTTTTT TRBJ1-4 TRBV7-8 NA 13 few